This TCR beta chain was retrieved from a study of Ad26.COV2.S vaccination and SARS-CoV-2 variants. The study, taken as a whole, reports: Estimates derived from TCR breadth and depth analyses may have underestimated total T cell responses.

Produced via immunoSEQ multiplex PCR; TCRdb's table is partial and in-frame only. Here the sample spans some 320,000 clones, around 84% being singletons. Remarks on this clone: Its antigen is still unknown.

CDR1 and CDR2 from the germline V gene are SGHTA and FQGNSA. CDR3 length: 17 residues. V was pared by 4 bases and J by 9 bases, with 17 bases of the junction left unmatched. Treatment indicated: approximately 18 received Ad26.COV2.S at low or high dose, single or two shots; 5 received placebo; per-sample allocation not given. Samples came from day 63 after the first vaccine or placebo injection. This chain links TRBV7-2 with TRBJ1-5, with 8 bases lining up with TRBD1. Sequencing used peripheral blood, obtained in a trial of Ad26.COV2.S vaccine versus placebo. The clonotype comes from a person between 18 and 65 years old who received the Ad26.COV2.S COVID-19 vaccine or a placebo. The CDR3 sequence: CASSSTTGGKVIGPQHF. Here the CDR3 DNA reads TGTGCCAGCAGCTCCACAACAGGGGGGAAAGTTATCGGGCCCCAGCATTTT.